This TCR beta chain was obtained from a study of T cell responses to AZD1222 COVID-19 vaccine. Overall study results and limits: Regions 160-218 and 743-854 dominated among vaccine-associated CD4 TCRs spanning spike. Researchers took repertoire samples only after the peak T cell response had come. The donors showed a predominance of white British ancestry and of females, with possible underestimation of clonal diversity.

This CDR3 is 13 amino acids long. Trimming shortened V by 7 bases and J by 6 bases, and 16 bases separated the two germline ends. CDR1 and CDR2 (germline): MNHEY, SVGAGI. To note about this clone: Its antigen is not known.

Assay: immunoSEQ multiplex PCR; the TCRdb copy retains only in-frame clones and omits some. The sample lists roughly 180,000 clones, 87% seen once, with 2.7% in the top ten. Here the sequenced sample was peripheral blood, taken on day 0 of MenACWY control vaccination. The rearrangement uses TRBV6-5 and TRBJ2-7; D assignment may be TRBD1 or TRBD2 (6 bases each). This TCR was recovered from an adult in good health. CDR3 amino acids: CASTLEGGGEQYF. CDR3 nucleotides: TGTGCCAGCACCCTAGAAGGGGGAGGCGAGCAGTACTTC.